This T cell receptor (beta chain) was captured by sequencing in a study of blood T cell repertoires in COVID-19. Across the whole study: The United States, Italy and Spain supplied acute and convalescent COVID-19 samples. The analysed material was cDNA or gDNA that came from T cells, B-cell-depleted T cells, or PBMCs.

V was pared by 0 bases and J by 2 bases, with 10 bases between. CDR1 SGDLS and CDR2 YYNGEE come from the germline V gene. The length of the CDR3 is 15 residues. Authors' data handling: How many nucleated cells were present was estimated from reference gene primer amplification. Assay used: immunoSEQ multiplex PCR; TCRdb lists only in-frame clones, some missing. Clone size and the V and J calls come from that table; the DNA yielded D and trimming. This sample has about 13,000 clones, with 75% to 90% found just once. The clonotype comes from a man of 80 years or more with acute or convalescent COVID-19. The rearrangement uses TRBV9 and TRBJ2-3; no clear D gene. Sequenced material: peripheral blood. CDR3 amino acids: CASSVEQVPTDTQYF. The CDR3 region has the DNA TGTGCCAGCAGCGTAGAGCAGGTGCCCACAGATACGCAGTATTTT.